This T cell receptor beta chain was identified during a study of cytomegalovirus exposure and HLA in healthy donors. General study points: When a later analysis compared HLA-associated TCR beta chains with equally common others, the HLA-associated chains turned out to be more clonally expanded and to have lower generation probabilities. A missense variant in DCLRE1C was later tied to TCR beta V- and J-gene trimming.

Note on this clone: What it binds is not known.

60 Vbeta and 13 Jbeta primers were used in PCR. The repertoire was sequenced with immunoSEQ multiplex PCR; TCRdb's copy has only in-frame clones and lacks some. The profile shows around 130,000 clones, around 84% of them singletons. The V gene lost 5 bases and the J gene lost 1 base, with 14 bases spanning the gap. The germline gives CDR1 MGHRA, CDR2 YSYEKL. The CDR3 contains 16 residues. Material for sequencing was PBMCs. The receptor comes from a woman aged 18-29 years in good health and CMV-seropositive. The chain carries TRBV4-1 and TRBJ1-4; D may be TRBD1 (6 bases). Here the CDR3 DNA reads TGCGCCAGCAGCGTCAGGGGAGGGGGAACTAATGAAAAACTGTTTTTT. It is translated as CASSVRGGGTNEKLFF.